These T cell receptor beta chains were read from a single sample in a study of blood T cell repertoires in COVID-19. Sequencing was performed with immunoSEQ multiplex PCR; in TCRdb, only in-frame clones are kept and a portion is missing. The table includes around 220,000 clones, 82% detected once. The sequencing sample was made of peripheral blood. Every receptor here comes from a woman of 80 years or more with active or convalescent COVID-19. Each CDR3 is given with its conserved first and last residue. D genes are given only for firm matches. Some rows mark clone size as missing; the rest say once, few, many or name a class of expanded clone.

j_call,v_call,clone_size,d_call,cdr3_nt,cdr3_aa
TRBJ1-1,TRBV28,-,-,TGTGCCAGCAGTTTCCCGGGTAGAACTGAAGCTTTCTTT,CASSFPGRTEAFF
TRBJ2-7,TRBV12-3/TRBV12-4,-,-,TGTGCCAGCAGTTTTGACAGGACCTACGAGCAGTACTTC,CASSFDRTYEQYF
TRBJ2-3,TRBV5-1,-,TRBD2,TGCGCCAGCAGCTCGACTAGCGGGGGGGGAAATACGCAGTATTTT,CASSSTSGGGNTQYF
TRBJ2-7,TRBV5-4,-,TRBD2,TGTGCCAGCAGCTATGGGACTAGCGGAACCTACGAGCAGTACTTC,CASSYGTSGTYEQYF
TRBJ1-3,TRBV28,-,-,TGTGCCAGCAGTTTGGTCAGGGCTGGAAACACCATATATTTT,CASSLVRAGNTIYF
TRBJ2-3,TRBV19,-,-,TGTGCCAGTAGTATTTATCGGACAGATACGCAGTATTTT,CASSIYRTDTQYF
TRBJ1-2,TRBV12-3/TRBV12-4,-,TRBD1,TGTGCCAGCAGTTTGGGACAGTCGTATGGCTACACCTTC,CASSLGQSYGYTF
TRBJ1-1,TRBV20-1,-,-,TGCAGTGCTAGTGCTACAGGGAAAGCTGAAGCTTTCTTT,CSASATGKAEAFF
TRBJ1-2,TRBV7-9,-,-,TGTGCCAGCAGCTCCCAGGGTGGAGGCTACACCTTC,CASSSQGGGYTF
TRBJ1-2,TRBV7-2,few,-,TGTGCCAGCAGCCCGGACAGTAGGAACTATGGCTACACCTTC,CASSPDSRNYGYTF
TRBJ1-1,TRBV3-1/TRBV3-2,-,TRBD1,TGTGCCAGCAGCCAGGGACAGTGGGGGAAAAGAAACACTGAAGCTTTCTTT,CASSQGQWGKRNTEAFF
TRBJ2-4,TRBV5-4,-,TRBD1,TGTGCCAGCAGCTTGGCCCCAGGGGGCGCGGGAAACATTCAGTACTTC,CASSLAPGGAGNIQYF
TRBJ1-2,TRBV6-5,-,-,TGTGCCAGCAGTTTTCGGGGGGCGTATGGCTACACCTTC,CASSFRGAYGYTF
TRBJ2-7,TRBV6-1,-,-,TGTGCCAGCAGTGATTTTTTCCGAGACAGGACCCACGAGCAGTACTTC,CASSDFFRDRTHEQYF
TRBJ2-7,TRBV5-6,-,-,TGTGCCAGCAGCTACGGGAGAGCCTACGAGCAGTACTTC,CASSYGRAYEQYF
TRBJ2-1,TRBV28,-,-,TGTGCCAGCAGTTTCCCCCAGATCTACAATGAGCAGTTCTTC,CASSFPQIYNEQFF
TRBJ1-1,TRBV11-2,-,TRBD1,TGTGCCAGCAGCTCTCAACAGGGGGCCGCTTTCTTT,CASSSQQGAAFF
TRBJ2-2,TRBV28,-,TRBD2,TGTGCCAGCAGTTTCGTGACTAGCGGGGGCCACCGGACGAACACCGGGGAGCTGTTTTTT,CASSFVTSGGHRTNTGELFF
TRBJ1-1,TRBV18,-,TRBD1,TGTGCCAGCTCATCAGGAGGACAGGGGAGGACTGAAGCTTTCTTT,CASSSGGQGRTEAFF
TRBJ2-2,TRBV7-8,-,-,TGTGCCAGCAGCTTATCGGGGTCAACGAACACCGGGGAGCTGTTTTTT,CASSLSGSTNTGELFF
TRBJ2-2,TRBV3-1/TRBV3-2,-,-,TGTGCCAGCAGCCCCCGCCTAGCGCGCGGGGAGCTGTTTTTT,CASSPRLARGELFF
TRBJ1-3,TRBV7-9,-,-,TGTGCCAGCAGCTCCTCAGGGGTCGCCTCTGGAAACACCATATATTTT,CASSSSGVASGNTIYF
TRBJ2-1,TRBV5-1,-,TRBD2,TGCGCCAGCCAAAGGACTAGCGGGACCTATGAGCAGTTCTTC,CASQRTSGTYEQFF
TRBJ1-4,TRBV7-9,-,TRBD1,TGTGCCAGCAGCGACGGGACAGGGAGTGAAAAACTGTTTTTT,CASSDGTGSEKLFF
TRBJ1-5,TRBV11-2,-,TRBD1,TGTGCCAGCAGCTTAGCAGGGGGTCAGCCCCAGCATTTT,CASSLAGGQPQHF
TRBJ1-4,TRBV27,-,-,TGTGCCAGCAGTTCGACACCCTATAATGAAAAACTGTTTTTT,CASSSTPYNEKLFF
TRBJ2-3,TRBV18,-,-,TGTGCCAGCTCACCCCTCTCCGGCACAGATACGCAGTATTTT,CASSPLSGTDTQYF
TRBJ2-7,TRBV19,-,TRBD1,TGTGCCAGCCGAGATGGGACAGACTACGAGCAGTACTTC,CASRDGTDYEQYF
TRBJ1-1,TRBV2,-,TRBD1,TGTGCCAGCAGTGGGGTAGGGGGCCAGAACACTGAAGCTTTCTTT,CASSGVGGQNTEAFF
TRBJ1-6,TRBV7-8,-,-,TGTGCCAGCAGCCCCGCGGGGGCGCAGGTTTCACCCCTCCACTTT,CASSPAGAQVSPLHF
TRBJ2-1,TRBV6-5,-,-,TGTGCCAGCAGTCAGGGGCCCTACAATGAGCAGTTCTTC,CASSQGPYNEQFF
TRBJ2-1,TRBV5-1,once,TRBD2,TGCGCCAGCAGCTTGGTCGGGGGGAGCTCCTACAATGAGCAGTTCTTC,CASSLVGGSSYNEQFF
TRBJ2-7,TRBV27,-,-,TGTGCCAGCAGTTCGCTGAGGGGGGGGACCTACGAGCAGTACTTC,CASSSLRGGTYEQYF
TRBJ1-2,TRBV27,-,-,TGTGCCAGCGGTAACAGGGCTAACTATGGCTACACCTTC,CASGNRANYGYTF
TRBJ1-5,TRBV3-1/TRBV3-2,-,-,TGTGCCAGCAGCCAAGCAGGGATAGGTCAGCCCCAGCATTTT,CASSQAGIGQPQHF
TRBJ1-4,TRBV5-1,-,TRBD1,TGCGCCAGCAGCTTTGGACACCGACAGGGGGGGGCTGAAAAACTGTTTTTT,CASSFGHRQGGAEKLFF
TRBJ1-1,TRBV30,-,-,TGTGCCTGGACGTACGCGGTCAGTGAAGCTTTCTTT,CAWTYAVSEAFF
TRBJ2-7,TRBV19,few,-,TGTGCCAGTAGCCTACGACAGGAAGCCTCCTACGAGCAGTACTTC,CASSLRQEASYEQYF
TRBJ2-1,TRBV27,-,TRBD2,TGTGCCAGCAGTGCCCGGGACTACTACAATGAGCAGTTCTTC,CASSARDYYNEQFF
TRBJ1-2,TRBV11-1,-,-,TGTGCCAGCAGCCCACTGCTATATGGCTACACCTTC,CASSPLLYGYTF
TRBJ1-4,TRBV5-1,-,-,TGCGCCAGCAGCCCAGTTGGTACCTTGGAGGCTGAAAAACTGTTTTTT,CASSPVGTLEAEKLFF
TRBJ2-7,TRBV13,few,-,TGTGCCAGCAGCTTCCACCGGGACACCTACGAGCAGTACTTC,CASSFHRDTYEQYF
TRBJ2-3,TRBV24-1,-,TRBD1,TGTGCCACCAGTGATCCAAGGACAGGTCCCACAGATACGCAGTATTTT,CATSDPRTGPTDTQYF
TRBJ2-2,TRBV19,-,-,TGTGCCAGTAGTAGAGGACTAAACGAGGGCGGGGAGCTGTTTTTT,CASSRGLNEGGELFF
TRBJ1-1,TRBV28,few,TRBD1,TGTGCCAGCAGCCCCCGGACAGGGAGTTTTTCGAACACTGAAGCTTTCTTT,CASSPRTGSFSNTEAFF
TRBJ1-5,TRBV7-6,-,TRBD1,TGTGCCAGCAGCTCAGGACAGGGGAATCAGCCCCAGCATTTT,CASSSGQGNQPQHF
TRBJ2-3,TRBV9,-,TRBD2,TGTGCCAGCAGCGTAGGGCTAGCGGCTCGCACAGATACGCAGTATTTT,CASSVGLAARTDTQYF
TRBJ2-1,TRBV4-1,-,-,TGCGCCAGCAGCCGGACAGAGTTGCTTAACAATGAGCAGTTCTTC,CASSRTELLNNEQFF
TRBJ1-5,TRBV30,once,-,TGTGCCTGGAGCTCCGGTCCGGGACAGCCCCAGCATTTT,CAWSSGPGQPQHF
TRBJ1-2,TRBV5-1,-,TRBD1,TGCGCCAGCAGCCTGGGACAGGGGGCCGAGTTTCAGGGCTACACCTTC,CASSLGQGAEFQGYTF
TRBJ2-3,TRBV25-1,-,-,TGTGCCAGCAGTGAATATAACGGGGATACGCAGTATTTT,CASSEYNGDTQYF
TRBJ1-2,TRBV7-2,-,TRBD1,TGTGCCAGCAGCTTACAGACAGGGTCCGGTGGCTACACCTTC,CASSLQTGSGGYTF
TRBJ2-3,TRBV18,-,TRBD2,TGTGCCAGCTCACCACAGACTAGCGTTACAGATACGCAGTATTTT,CASSPQTSVTDTQYF
TRBJ2-3,TRBV29-1,-,TRBD1,TGCAGCGTTGAAGGACCAGCGGACAGGGCACCCGATACGCAGTATTTT,CSVEGPADRAPDTQYF